This T cell receptor beta chain derives from a study of regulatory T cells in long-lasting Graves disease. Arm-PCR of CDR3 regions and iRepertoire HTBI primers were the basis on which TCR beta libraries were built. From the multiplex PCR reads, TCRdb called clonotypes with MiXCR, one entry per CDR3 protein. The sample records 250,000 to 300,000 distinct CDR3 sequences, roughly 18% being singletons. The time point here: newly diagnosed GD, antithyroid drugs for less than 3 months. Generation of the TCR library employed RNA extracted from PBMCs. This clonotype came up many times. This CDR3 is 12 amino acids long. Germline assignment: CDR1 DFQATT and CDR2 SNEGSKA (reference sequence). Deletions cut 7 bases from V and 5 bases from J, with 14 bases between. This sample was also put to use in a study of T cells in Graves' hyperthyroidism and ophthalmopathy.

The receptor comes from a woman in her 30s with Graves disease. The sequencing here drew on peripheral blood mononuclear cells (PBMCs), taken at new diagnosis, from a patient treated with antithyroid drugs. This chain joins TRBV20-1 and TRBJ2-5; D perhaps matches TRBD1 (6 bases). This CDR3 reads CSGSGQGETQYF. The CDR3 nucleotides read TGCAGTGGATCCGGGCAGGGGGAGACCCAGTACTTC.